This TCR beta chain is from a study of blood T cell repertoires in COVID-19. Authors' data handling: Reference gene primer amplification yielded estimated nucleated cell counts. Some clones are missing from TCRdb's copy, which holds only in-frame ones; the method was immunoSEQ multiplex PCR. V and J calls and clone size come straight from that table; D and trimming were deduced from the DNA. The sample lists around 300,000 clones; 88% were seen once. Looked up from germline, CDR1 is KGHSH and CDR2 is LQKENI. V was pared by 3 bases and J by 0 bases, with 18 bases between. CDR3 size: 19 residues. The sample taken for sequencing was peripheral blood. The TCR sequence derives from a man aged 18 to 29 with active or convalescent COVID-19. V and J are TRBV18 and TRBJ2-6, with D unresolved. DNA for the CDR3: TGTGCCAGCTCACCTGCGGTACTCCATACCCTCTCTGGGGCCAACGTCCTGACTTTC. Amino acid sequence: CASSPAVLHTLSGANVLTF.